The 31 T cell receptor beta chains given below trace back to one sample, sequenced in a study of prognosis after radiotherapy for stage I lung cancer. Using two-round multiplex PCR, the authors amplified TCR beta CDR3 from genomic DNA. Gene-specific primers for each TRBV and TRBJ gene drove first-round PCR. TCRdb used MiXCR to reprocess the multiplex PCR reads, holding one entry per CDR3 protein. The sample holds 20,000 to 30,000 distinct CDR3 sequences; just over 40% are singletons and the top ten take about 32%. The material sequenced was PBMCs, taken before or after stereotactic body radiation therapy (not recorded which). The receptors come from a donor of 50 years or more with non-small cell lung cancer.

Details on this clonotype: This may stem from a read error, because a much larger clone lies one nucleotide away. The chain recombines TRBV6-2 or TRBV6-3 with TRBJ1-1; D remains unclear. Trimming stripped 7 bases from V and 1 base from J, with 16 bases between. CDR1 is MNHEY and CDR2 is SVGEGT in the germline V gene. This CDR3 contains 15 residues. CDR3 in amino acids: CASNGPYRSNTEAFF. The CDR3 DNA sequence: TGTGCCAGCAATGGCCCTTACAGATCGAACACTGAAGCTTTCTTT.

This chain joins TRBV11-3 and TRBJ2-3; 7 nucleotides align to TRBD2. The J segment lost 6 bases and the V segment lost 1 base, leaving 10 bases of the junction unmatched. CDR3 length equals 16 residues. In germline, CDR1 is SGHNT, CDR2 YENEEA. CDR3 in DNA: TGTGCCAGCAGCTTAGGTGTGGGAGGGGTCGAGGATACGCAGTATTTT. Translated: CASSLGVGGVEDTQYF.

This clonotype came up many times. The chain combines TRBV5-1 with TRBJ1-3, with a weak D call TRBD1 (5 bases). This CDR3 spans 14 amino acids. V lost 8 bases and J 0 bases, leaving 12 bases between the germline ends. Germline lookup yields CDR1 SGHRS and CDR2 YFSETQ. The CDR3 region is CASCEGSSGNTIYF. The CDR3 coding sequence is TGCGCCAGTTGCGAGGGGAGCTCTGGAAACACCATATATTTT.

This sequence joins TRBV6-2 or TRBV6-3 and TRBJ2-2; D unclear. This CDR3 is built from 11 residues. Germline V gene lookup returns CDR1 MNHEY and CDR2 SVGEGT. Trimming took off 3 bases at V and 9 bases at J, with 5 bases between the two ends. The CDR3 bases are TGTGCCAGCAGTTATTCGAGGGAGCTGTTTTTT. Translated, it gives CASSYSRELFF.

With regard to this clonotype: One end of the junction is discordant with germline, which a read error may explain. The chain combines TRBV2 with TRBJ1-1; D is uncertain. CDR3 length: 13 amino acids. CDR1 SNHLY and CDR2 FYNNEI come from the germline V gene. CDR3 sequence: CSSSQDGALRAFF. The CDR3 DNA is TGTTCCAGCAGTCAAGACGGCGCCCTGCGAGCTTTCTTT.

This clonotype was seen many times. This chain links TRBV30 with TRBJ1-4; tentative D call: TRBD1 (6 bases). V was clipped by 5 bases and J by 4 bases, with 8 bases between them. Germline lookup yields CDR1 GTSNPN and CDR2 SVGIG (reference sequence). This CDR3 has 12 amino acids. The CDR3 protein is CAWGQYNEKLFF. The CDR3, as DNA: TGTGCCTGGGGACAGTATAATGAAAAACTGTTTTTT.

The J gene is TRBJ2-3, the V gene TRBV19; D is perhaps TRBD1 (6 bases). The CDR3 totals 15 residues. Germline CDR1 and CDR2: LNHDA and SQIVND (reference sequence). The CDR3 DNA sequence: TGTGCAGTAGCCCCTAAAGGGGGATACACAGATACGCAGTATTTT. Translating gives CAVAPKGGYTDTQYF.

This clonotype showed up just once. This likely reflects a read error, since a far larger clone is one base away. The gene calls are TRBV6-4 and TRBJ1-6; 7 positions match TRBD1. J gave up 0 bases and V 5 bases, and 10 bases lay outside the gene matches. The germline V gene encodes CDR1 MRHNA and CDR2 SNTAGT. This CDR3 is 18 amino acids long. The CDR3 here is CASSFPPQGCSYNSPLHF. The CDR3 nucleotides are TGTGCCAGCAGTTTCCCCCCACAGGGGTGCTCCTATAATTCACCCCTCCACTTT.

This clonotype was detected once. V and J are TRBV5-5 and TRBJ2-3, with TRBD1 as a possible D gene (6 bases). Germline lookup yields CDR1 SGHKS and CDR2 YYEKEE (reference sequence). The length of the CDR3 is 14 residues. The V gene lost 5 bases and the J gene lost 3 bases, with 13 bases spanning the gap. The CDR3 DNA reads TGTGCCAGCAGATTGAGTAGGGGGACAGATACGCAGTATTTT. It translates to CASRLSRGTDTQYF.

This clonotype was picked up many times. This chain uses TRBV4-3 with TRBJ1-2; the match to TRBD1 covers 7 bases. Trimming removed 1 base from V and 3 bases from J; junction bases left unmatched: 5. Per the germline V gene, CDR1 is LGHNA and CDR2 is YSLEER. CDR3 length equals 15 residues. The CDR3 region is CASSQGRQGHYGYTF. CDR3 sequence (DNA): TGCGCCAGCAGCCAAGGTAGACAGGGCCACTATGGCTACACCTTC.

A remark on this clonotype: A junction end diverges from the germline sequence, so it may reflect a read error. CDR3 sequence: CAGSLVYSSQTPLHF. CDR3 coding DNA: TGTGCCGGCAGTTTAGTGTATAGCAGTCAAACACCCCTCCACTTT. The genes are TRBV12-3 or TRBV12-4 and TRBJ1-6; no clear D gene. The CDR3 covers 15 residues.

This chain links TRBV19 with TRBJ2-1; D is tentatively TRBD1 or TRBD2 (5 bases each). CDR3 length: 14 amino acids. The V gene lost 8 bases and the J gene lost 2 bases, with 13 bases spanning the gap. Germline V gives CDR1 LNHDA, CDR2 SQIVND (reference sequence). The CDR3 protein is CASSDRGTYNEQFF. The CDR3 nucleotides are TGTGCCAGTTCCGACCGGGGCACCTACAATGAGCAGTTCTTC.

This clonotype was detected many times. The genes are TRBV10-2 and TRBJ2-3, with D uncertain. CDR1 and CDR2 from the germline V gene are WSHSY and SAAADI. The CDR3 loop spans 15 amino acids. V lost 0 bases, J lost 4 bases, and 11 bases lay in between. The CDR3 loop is CASSESTTFADTQYF. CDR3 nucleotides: TGCGCCAGCAGTGAGTCGACGACTTTTGCAGATACGCAGTATTTT.

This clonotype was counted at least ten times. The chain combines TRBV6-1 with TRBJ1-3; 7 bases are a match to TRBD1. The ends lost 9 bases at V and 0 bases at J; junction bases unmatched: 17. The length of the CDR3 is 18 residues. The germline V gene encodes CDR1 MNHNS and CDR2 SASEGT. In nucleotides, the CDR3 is TGTGCCAGTATTAGGGACAGTTATGGAGAAAGCTCTGGAAACACCATATATTTT. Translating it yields CASIRDSYGESSGNTIYF.

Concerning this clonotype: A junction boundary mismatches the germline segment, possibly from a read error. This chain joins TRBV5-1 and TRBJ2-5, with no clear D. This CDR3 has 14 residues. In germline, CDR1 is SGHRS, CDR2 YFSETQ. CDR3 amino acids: CASSLGSNQDTQYF. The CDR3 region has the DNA TGCGCCAGCAGCTTGGGGTCTAACCAAGATACCCAGTACTTC.

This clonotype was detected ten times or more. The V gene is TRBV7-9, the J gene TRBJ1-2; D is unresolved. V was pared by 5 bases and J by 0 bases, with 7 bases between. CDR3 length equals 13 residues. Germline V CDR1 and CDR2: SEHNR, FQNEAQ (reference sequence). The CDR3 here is CASSTHANYGYTF. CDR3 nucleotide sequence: TGTGCCAGCAGCACACACGCTAACTATGGCTACACCTTC.

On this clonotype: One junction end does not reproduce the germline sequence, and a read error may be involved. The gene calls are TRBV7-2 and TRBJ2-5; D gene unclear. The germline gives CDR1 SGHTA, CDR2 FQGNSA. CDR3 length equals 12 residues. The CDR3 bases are TGTGCCAACAGCTTAGCTCAGCAGACCCAGTACTTC. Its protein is CANSLAQQTQYF.

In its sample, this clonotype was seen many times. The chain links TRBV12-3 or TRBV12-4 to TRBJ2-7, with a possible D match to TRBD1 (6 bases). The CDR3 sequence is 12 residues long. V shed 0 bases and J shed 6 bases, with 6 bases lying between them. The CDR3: CASSLAGAEQYF. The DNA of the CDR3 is TGTGCCAGCAGTTTAGCGGGGGCCGAGCAGTACTTC.

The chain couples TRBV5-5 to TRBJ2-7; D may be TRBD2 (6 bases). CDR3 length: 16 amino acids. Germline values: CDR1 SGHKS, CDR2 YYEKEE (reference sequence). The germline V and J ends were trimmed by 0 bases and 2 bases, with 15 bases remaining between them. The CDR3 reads CASSLGPGVPAYEQYF. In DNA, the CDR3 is TGTGCCAGCAGCTTGGGGCCGGGGGTCCCTGCCTACGAGCAGTACTTC. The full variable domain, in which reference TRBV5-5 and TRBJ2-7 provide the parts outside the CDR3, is DAGVTQSPTHLIKTRGQQVTLRCSPISGHKSVSWYQQVLGQGPQFIFQYYEKEERGRGNFPDRFSARQFPNYSSELNVNALLLGDSALYLCASSLGPGVPAYEQYFGPGTRLTVT.

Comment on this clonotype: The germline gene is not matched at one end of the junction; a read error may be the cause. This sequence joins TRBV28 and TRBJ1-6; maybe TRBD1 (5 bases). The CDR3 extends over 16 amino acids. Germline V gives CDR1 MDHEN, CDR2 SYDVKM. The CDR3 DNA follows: TGTGCCAGCAGCAACCTCGGGTCGGGGGGAGATTCACCCCTCAACTTC. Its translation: CASSNLGSGGDSPLNF.

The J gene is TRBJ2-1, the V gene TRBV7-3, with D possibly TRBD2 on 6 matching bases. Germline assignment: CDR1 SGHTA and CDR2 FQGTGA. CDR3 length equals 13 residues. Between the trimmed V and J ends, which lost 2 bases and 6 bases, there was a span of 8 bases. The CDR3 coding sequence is TGTGCCAGCAGCTTAGGTAGCGGCAATGAGCAGTTCTTC. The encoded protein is CASSLGSGNEQFF.

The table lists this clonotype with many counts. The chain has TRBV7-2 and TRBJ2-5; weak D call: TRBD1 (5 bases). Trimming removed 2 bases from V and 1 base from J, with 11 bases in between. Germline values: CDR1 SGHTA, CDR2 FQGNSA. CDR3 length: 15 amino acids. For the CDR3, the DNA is TGTGCCAGCAGCTTAATGAGACAGAGCCAAGAGACCCAGTACTTC. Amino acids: CASSLMRQSQETQYF.

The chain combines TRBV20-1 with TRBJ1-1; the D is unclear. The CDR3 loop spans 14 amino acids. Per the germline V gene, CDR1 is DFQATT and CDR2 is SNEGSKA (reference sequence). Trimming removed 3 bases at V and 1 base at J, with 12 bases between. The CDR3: CSASRWGGNTEAFF. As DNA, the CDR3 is TGCAGTGCTAGTCGGTGGGGAGGGAACACTGAAGCTTTCTTT.

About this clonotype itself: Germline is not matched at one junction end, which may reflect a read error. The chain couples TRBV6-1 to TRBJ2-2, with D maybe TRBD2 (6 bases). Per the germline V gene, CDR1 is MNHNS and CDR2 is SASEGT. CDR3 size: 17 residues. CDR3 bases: TGTGCCAGCAGTGAAGCCCAAGCGCGGGGAGACACCGGGGAGCTGCTTTTT. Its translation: CASSEAQARGDTGELLF.

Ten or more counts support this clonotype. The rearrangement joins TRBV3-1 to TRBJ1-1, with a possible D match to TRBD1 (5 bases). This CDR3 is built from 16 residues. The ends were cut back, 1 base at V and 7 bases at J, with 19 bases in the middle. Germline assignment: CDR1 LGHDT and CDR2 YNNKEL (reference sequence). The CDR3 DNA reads TGTGCCAGCAGCCAAGGCGGGGGACCGGAGAGTGGTGAAGCTTTCTTT. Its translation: CASSQGGGPESGEAFF.

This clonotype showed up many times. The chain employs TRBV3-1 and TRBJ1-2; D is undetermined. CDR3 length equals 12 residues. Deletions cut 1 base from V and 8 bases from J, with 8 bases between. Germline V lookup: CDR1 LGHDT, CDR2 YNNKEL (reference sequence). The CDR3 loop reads CASSQGIMGYTF. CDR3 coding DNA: TGTGCCAGCAGCCAAGGGATTATGGGCTACACCTTC.

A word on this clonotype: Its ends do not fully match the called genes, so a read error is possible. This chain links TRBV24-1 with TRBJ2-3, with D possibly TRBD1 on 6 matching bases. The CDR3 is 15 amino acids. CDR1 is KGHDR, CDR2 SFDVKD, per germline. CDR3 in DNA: TGTGCCACCAGTTATATCACAGGGAACACAGATACACAGTATTTT. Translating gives CATSYITGNTDTQYF.

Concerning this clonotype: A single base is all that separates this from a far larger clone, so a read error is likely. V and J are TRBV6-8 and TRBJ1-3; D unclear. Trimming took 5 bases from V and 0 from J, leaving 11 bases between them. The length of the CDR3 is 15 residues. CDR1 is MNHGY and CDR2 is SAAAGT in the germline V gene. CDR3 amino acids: CASSQKRNSGNTIYF. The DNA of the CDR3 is TGTGCCAGCAGTCAAAAAAGGAACTCTGGAAACACCATATATTTT.

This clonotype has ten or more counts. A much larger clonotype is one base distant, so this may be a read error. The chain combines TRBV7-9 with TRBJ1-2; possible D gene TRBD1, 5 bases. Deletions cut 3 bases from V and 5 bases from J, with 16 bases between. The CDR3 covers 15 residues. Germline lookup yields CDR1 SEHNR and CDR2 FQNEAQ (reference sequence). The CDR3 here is CASSFIRQGAYGYTF. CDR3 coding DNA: TGTGCCAGCAGCTTCATTAGGCAGGGCGCGTATGGCTACACCTTC.

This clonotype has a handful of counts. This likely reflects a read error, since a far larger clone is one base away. The CDR3 nucleotides read TGTGCCAGCGGTTTAGGGGGCCTGGTGGAGCAGTTCTTC. It is translated as CASGLGGLVEQFF. This chain uses TRBV12-3 or TRBV12-4 with TRBJ2-7; the match to TRBD1 covers 7 bases. The DNA end lines up better with TRBJ2-1; the J call may be wrong. The CDR3 is made up of 13 amino acids.

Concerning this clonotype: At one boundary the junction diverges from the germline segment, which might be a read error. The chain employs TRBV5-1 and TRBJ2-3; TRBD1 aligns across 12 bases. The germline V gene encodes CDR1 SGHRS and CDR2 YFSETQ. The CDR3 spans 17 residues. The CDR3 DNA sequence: TGCGCCAGCAGCATCTCTGGGGGACAGGGGGCCTCAGATACGCGGTATTTT. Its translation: CASSISGGQGASDTRYF.